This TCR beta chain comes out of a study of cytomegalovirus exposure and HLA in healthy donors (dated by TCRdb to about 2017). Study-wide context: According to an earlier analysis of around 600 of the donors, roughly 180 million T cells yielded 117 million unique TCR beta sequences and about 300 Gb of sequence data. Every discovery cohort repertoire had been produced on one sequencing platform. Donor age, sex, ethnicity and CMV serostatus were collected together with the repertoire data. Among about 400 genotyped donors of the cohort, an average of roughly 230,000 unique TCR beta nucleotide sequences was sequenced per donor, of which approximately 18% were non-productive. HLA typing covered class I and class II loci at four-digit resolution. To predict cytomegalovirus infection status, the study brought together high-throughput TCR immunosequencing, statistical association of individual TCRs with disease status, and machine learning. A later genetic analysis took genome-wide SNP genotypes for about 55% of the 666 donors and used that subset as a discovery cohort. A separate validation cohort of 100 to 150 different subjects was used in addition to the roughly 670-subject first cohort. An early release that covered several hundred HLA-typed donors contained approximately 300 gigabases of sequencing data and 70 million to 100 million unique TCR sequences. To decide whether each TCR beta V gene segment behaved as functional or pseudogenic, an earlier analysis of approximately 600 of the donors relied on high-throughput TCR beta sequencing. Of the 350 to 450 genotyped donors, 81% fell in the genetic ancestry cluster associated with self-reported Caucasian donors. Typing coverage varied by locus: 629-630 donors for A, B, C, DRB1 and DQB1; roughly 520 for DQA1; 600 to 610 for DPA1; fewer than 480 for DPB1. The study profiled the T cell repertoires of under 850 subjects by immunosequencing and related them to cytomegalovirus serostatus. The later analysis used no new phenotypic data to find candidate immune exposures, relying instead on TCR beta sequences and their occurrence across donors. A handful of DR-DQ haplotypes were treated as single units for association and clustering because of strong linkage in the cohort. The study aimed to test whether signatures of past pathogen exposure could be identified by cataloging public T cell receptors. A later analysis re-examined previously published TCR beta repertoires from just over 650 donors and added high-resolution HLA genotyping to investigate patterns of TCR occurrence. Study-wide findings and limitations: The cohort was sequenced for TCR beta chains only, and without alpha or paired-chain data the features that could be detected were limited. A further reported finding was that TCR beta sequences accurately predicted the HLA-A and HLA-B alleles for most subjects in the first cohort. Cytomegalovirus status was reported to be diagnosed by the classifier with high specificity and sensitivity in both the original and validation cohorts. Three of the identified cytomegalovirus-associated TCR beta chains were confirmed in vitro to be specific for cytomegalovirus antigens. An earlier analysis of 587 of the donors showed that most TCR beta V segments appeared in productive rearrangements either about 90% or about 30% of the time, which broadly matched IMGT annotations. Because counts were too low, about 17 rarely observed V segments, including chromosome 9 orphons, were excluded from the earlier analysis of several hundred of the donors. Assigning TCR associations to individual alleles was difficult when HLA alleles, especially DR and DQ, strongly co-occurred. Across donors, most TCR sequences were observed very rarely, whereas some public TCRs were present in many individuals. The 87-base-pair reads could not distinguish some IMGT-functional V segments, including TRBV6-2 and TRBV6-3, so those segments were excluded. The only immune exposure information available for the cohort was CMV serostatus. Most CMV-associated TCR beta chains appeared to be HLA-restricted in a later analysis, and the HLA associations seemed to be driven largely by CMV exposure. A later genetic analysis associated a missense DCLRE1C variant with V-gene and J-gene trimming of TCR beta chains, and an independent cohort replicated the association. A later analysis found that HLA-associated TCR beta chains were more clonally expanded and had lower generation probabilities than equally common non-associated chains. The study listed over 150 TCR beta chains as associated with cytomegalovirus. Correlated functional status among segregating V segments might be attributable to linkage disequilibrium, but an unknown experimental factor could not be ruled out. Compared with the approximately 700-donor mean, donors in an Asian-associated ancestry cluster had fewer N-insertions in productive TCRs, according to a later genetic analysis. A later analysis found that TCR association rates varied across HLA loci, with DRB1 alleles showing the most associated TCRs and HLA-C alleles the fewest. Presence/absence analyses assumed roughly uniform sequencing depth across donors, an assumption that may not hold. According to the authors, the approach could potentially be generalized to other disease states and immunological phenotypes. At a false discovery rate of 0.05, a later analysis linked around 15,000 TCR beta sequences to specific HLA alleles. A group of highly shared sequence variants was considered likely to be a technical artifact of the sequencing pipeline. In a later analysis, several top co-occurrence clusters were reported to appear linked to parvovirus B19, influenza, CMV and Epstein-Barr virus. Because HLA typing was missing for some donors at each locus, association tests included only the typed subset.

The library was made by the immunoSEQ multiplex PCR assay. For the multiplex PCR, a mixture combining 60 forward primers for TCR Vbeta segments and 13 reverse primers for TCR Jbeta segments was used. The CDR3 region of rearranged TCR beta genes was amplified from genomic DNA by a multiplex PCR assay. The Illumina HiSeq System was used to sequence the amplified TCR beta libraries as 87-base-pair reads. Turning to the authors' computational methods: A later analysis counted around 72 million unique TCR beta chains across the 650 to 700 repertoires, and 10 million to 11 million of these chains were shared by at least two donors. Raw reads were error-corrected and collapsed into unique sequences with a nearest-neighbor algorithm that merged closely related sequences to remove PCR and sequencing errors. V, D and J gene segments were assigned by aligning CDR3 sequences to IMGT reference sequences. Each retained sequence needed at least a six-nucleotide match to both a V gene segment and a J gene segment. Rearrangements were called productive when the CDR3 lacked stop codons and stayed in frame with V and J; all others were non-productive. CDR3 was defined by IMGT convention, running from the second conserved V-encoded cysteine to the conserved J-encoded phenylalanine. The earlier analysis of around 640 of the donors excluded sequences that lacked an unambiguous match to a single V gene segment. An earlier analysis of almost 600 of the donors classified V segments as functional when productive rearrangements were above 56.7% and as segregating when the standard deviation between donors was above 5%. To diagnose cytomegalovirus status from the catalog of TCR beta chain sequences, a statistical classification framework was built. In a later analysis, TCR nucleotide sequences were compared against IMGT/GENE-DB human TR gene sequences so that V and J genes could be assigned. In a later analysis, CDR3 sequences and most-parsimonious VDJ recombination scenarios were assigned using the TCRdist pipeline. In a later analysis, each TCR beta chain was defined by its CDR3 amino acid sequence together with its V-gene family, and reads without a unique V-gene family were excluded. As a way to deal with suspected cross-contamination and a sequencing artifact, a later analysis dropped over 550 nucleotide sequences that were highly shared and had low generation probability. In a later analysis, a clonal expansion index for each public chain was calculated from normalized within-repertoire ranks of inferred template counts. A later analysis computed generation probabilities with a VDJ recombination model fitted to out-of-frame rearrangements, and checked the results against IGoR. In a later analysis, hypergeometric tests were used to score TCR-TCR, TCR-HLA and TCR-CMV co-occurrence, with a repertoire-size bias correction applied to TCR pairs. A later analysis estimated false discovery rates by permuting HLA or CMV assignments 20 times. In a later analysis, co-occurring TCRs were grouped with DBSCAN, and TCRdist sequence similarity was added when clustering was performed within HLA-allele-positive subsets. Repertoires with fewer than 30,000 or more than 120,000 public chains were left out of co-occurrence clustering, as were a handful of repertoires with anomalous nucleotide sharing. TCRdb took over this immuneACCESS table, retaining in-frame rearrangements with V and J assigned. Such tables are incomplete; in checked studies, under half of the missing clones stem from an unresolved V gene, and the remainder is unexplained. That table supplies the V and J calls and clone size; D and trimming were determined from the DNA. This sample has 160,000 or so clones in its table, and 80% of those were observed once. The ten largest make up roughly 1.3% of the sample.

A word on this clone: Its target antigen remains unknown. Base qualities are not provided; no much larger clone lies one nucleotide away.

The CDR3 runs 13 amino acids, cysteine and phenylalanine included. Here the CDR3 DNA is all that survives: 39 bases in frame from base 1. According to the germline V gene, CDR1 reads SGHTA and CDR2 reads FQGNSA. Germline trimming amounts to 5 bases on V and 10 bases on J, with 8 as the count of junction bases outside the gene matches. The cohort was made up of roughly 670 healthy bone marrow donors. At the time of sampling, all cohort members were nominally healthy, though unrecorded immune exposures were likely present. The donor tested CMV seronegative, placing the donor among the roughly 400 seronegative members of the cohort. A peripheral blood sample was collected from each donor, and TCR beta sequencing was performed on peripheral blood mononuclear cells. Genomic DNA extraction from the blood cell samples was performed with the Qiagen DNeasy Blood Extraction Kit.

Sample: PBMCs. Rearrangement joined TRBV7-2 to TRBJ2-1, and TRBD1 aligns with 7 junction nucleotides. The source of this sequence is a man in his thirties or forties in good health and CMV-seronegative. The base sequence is TGTGCCAGCAGCACCCCAGGGGGTAGGGAGCAGTTCTTC. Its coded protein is CASSTPGGREQFF.